Each of the 12 T cell receptor beta chains below was sequenced from the same sample in a study of regulatory T cells in long-lasting Graves disease. For TCR beta, libraries came from iRepertoire HTBI primers and Arm-PCR of CDR3 regions. Each CDR3 protein gets one entry after TCRdb re-called the multiplex PCR reads with MiXCR. The sample has about 400,000 distinct CDR3 sequences; around 15% are singletons. Time point defined: newly diagnosed GD, antithyroid drugs for less than 3 months. Isolated PBMC RNA provided the starting material for the TCR library. The sequences come from peripheral blood mononuclear cells (PBMCs), collected at new diagnosis, from a patient treated with antithyroid drugs. The receptors were sampled from a female donor with Graves disease.

This clonotype has a count of ten or more. This chain joins TRBV7-8 and TRBJ2-2; no clear D. This CDR3 has 14 amino acids. The V gene's germline CDR1 is SGHVS and CDR2 FQNEAQ. V was shortened by 4 bases and J by 2 bases, with 8 bases between the two germline ends. In DNA, the CDR3 is TGTGCCAGCAGCTCATCTCAAAACACCGGGGAGCTGTTTTTT. It codes for CASSSSQNTGELFF.

This clonotype was seen repeatedly, ten times or more. The chain is built from TRBV30 and TRBJ2-6, with D uncertain. Germline lookup yields CDR1 GTSNPN and CDR2 SVGIG (reference sequence). The CDR3 is made up of 14 amino acids. V lost 0 bases and J lost 1, with 4 bases in between. The CDR3, as DNA: TGTGCCTGGAGTGTGTCTTCTGGGGCCAACGTCCTGACTTTC. Translation gives CAWSVSSGANVLTF.

The V call is TRBV20-1, the J call TRBJ1-1; 11 bases align to TRBD1. There are 15 residues in the CDR3. Germline CDR1 is DFQATT and CDR2 is SNEGSKA (reference sequence). With 3 bases clipped from V and 4 bases from J, the junction kept 7 bases outside the gene matches. CDR3: CSASGTGGRSTEAFF. The CDR3 DNA is TGCAGTGCTAGTGGGACAGGGGGTAGGAGCACTGAAGCTTTCTTT.

This clonotype was seen a handful of times. At one end the junction does not follow the germline gene, possibly because of a read error. The rearrangement joins TRBV6-2 or TRBV6-3 to TRBJ1-6; 7 bases line up with TRBD1. The CDR3 is 15 amino acids. CDR1 and CDR2 from the germline V gene are MNHEY and SVGEGT. The CDR3: CASSYPGQDNSPLHF. CDR3 coding DNA: TGTGCCAGCAGTTACCCTGGACAGGATAACTCACCCCTCCACTTT.

In this sample, this clonotype turned up many times. This chain connects TRBV29-1 to TRBJ1-1, with 8 nucleotides matching TRBD1. The CDR3 totals 13 residues. Losses at the gene ends were 6 bases for V and 11 bases for J; bases not matched to a gene: 14. CDR1 SQVTM and CDR2 ANQGSEA come from the germline V gene. The CDR3 loop reads CSVGSRQGKLAFF. The CDR3 nucleotides are TGCAGCGTGGGCTCCAGACAGGGGAAGTTGGCTTTCTTT.

This clonotype came up many times. The V and J genes are TRBV12-3 or TRBV12-4 and TRBJ1-1; no firm D call. The CDR3 consists of 18 residues. The V gene lost 7 bases and the J gene lost 5 bases, with 29 bases spanning the gap. The CDR3, as DNA: TGTGCCAGCACCTCCCTCGGGGTTAGGAGGGCCCAAAGGACTGAAGCTTTCTTT. Protein sequence: CASTSLGVRRAQRTEAFF.

To note about this clonotype: The junction and the germline gene differ at one end; a read error may be behind it. The V call is TRBV5-1, the J call TRBJ1-2; D may be TRBD1 (6 bases). Germline V CDR1 and CDR2: SGHRS, YFSETQ. The CDR3 consists of 14 residues. The CDR3 loop reads CAGSLNGQLYGYTF. The CDR3 nucleotides read TGCGCCGGCAGCTTGAATGGACAGCTCTATGGCTACACCTTC.

The V and J genes are TRBV12-3 or TRBV12-4 and TRBJ1-6; weak D call: TRBD1 (5 bases). Trimming took off 6 bases at V and 4 bases at J, with 10 bases between the two ends. The CDR3 has 14 residues. CDR3 residues: CASRRGTYNSPLHF. In nucleotides, the CDR3 is TGTGCCAGCAGACGCGGGACGTATAATTCACCCCTCCACTTT.

This clonotype was observed many times. The genes are TRBV28 and TRBJ2-1, with 9 bases fitting TRBD1. V lost 6 bases, J lost 3 bases, and 9 bases stayed unmatched. Germline V lookup: CDR1 MDHEN, CDR2 SYDVKM. This CDR3 contains 16 residues. CDR3 loop: CASSLLGQGFYNEQFF. The DNA for the CDR3 is TGTGCCAGCAGCCTTTTGGGACAGGGCTTCTACAATGAGCAGTTCTTC.

This clonotype was detected once. Given a much more abundant clone one base away, this may be a read error. The J gene is TRBJ2-3, the V gene TRBV13; D is ambiguous. The CDR3 runs to 14 residues. Germline V gene lookup returns CDR1 PRHDT and CDR2 FYEKMQ (reference sequence). The CDR3 is CTSSFVTETDTQYF. CDR3 coding DNA: TGTACCAGCAGCTTCGTTACAGAGACAGATACGCAGTATTTT.

This clonotype was seen repeatedly, ten times or more. This chain joins TRBV5-1 and TRBJ1-1; D is perhaps TRBD1 (6 bases). Germline CDR1 reads SGHRS; CDR2 reads YFSETQ. The CDR3 has 16 amino acids. The V end lost 1 base, the J end lost 1 base, and 14 bases lay between the germline ends. CDR3: CASSLKSGQSNTEAFF. The CDR3 coding sequence is TGCGCCAGCAGCTTGAAATCCGGACAGTCGAACACTGAAGCTTTCTTT.

This clonotype was detected a few times. The chain employs TRBV5-1 and TRBJ1-6, with 7 nucleotides matching TRBD1. Germline V CDR1 and CDR2: SGHRS, YFSETQ. This CDR3 contains 14 residues. After removal of 0 bases from V and 9 bases from J, the junction contained 3 bases not matched to a gene. The CDR3 nucleotides read TGCGCCAGCAGCTTGGACAGGGGAGCTTCACCCCTCCACTTT. Translating it yields CASSLDRGASPLHF.